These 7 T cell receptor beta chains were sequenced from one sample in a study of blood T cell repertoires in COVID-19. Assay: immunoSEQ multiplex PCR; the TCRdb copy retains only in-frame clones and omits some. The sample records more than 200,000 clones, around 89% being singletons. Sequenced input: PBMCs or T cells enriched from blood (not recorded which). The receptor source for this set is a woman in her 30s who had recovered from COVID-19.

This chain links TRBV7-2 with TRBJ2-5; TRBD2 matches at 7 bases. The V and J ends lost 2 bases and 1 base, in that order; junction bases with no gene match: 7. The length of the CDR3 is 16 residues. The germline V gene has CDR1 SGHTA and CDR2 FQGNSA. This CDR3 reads CASSLYGRVSQETQYF. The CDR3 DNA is TGTGCCAGCAGCTTATATGGGAGGGTCTCCCAAGAGACCCAGTACTTC.

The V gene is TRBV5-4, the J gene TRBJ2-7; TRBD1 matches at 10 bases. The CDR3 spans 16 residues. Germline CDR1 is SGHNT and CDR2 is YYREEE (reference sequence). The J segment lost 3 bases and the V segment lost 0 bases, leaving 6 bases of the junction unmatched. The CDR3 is CASSLGMGQGIYEQYF. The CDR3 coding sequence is TGTGCCAGCAGCTTGGGAATGGGACAGGGGATCTACGAGCAGTACTTC.

The CDR3 DNA is TGTGCCACCAGTGATTTGAAGGTGAGGGTAGTTCCCTACGAGCAGTACTTC. This encodes CATSDLKVRVVPYEQYF. The chain has TRBV24-1 and TRBJ2-7, with D perhaps TRBD2 (5 bases). The CDR3 spans 17 residues. V was clipped by 0 bases and J by 2 bases, with 16 bases between them. Looked up from germline, CDR1 is KGHDR and CDR2 is SFDVKD.

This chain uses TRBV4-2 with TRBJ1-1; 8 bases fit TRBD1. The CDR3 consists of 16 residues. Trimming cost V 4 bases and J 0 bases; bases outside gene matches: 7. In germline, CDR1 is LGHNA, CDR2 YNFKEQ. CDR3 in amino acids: CASSPLQGVMNTEAFF. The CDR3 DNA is TGTGCCAGCAGCCCCCTACAGGGGGTCATGAACACTGAAGCTTTCTTT.

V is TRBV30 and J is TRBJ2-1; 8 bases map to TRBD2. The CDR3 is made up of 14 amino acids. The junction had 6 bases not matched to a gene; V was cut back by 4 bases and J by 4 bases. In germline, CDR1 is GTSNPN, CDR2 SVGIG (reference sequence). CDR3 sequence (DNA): TGTGCCTGGACAACCGGGACTAGTTACAATGAGCAGTTCTTC. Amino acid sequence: CAWTTGTSYNEQFF.

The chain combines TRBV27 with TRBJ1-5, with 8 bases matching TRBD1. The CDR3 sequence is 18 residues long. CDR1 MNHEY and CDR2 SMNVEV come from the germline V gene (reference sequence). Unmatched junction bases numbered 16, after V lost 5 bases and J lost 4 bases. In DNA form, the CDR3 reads TGTGCCAGCAGTATTACCCCGCCGGGGGACAGGTTTAATCAGCCCCAGCATTTT. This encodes CASSITPPGDRFNQPQHF.

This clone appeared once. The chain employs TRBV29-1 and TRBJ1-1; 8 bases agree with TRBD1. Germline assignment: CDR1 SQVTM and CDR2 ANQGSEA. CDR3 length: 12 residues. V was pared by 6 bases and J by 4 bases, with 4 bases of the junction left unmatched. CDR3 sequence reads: CSVVTGVTEAFF. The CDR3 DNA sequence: TGCAGCGTCGTGACAGGGGTCACTGAAGCTTTCTTT.